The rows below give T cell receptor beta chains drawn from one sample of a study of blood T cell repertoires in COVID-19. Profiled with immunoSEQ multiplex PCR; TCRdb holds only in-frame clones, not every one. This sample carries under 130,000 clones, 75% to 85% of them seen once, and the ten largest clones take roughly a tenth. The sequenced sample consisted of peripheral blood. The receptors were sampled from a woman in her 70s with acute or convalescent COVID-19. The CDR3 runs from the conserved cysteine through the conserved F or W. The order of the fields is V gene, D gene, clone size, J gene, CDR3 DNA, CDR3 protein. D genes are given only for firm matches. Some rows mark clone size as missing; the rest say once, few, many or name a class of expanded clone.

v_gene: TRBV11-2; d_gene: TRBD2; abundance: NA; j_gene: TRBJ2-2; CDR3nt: TGTGCCAGCAGTTCCCCAGTAGCGGGAGTGAACACCGGGGAGCTGTTTTTT; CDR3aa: CASSSPVAGVNTGELFF
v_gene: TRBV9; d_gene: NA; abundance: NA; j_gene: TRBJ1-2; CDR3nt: TGTGCCAGCAGCGCTGAGGGGCCCCGGGGGGGCGCAGAGAACTATGGCTACACCTTC; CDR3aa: CASSAEGPRGGAENYGYTF
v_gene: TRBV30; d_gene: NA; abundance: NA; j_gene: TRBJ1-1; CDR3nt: TGTGCCTGGAGTTCAGAGAACACTGAAGCTTTCTTT; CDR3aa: CAWSSENTEAFF
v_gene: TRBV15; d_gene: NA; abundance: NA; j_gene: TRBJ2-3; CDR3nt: TGTGCCACCAGCAGAGGTCATGAGGGTAGCATATCCCTCGGTAGCACAGATACGCAGTATTTT; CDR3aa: CATSRGHEGSISLGSTDTQYF
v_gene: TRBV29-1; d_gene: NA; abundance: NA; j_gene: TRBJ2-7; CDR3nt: TGCAGCGCCGAGGACAGTTCCTACGAGCAGTACTTC; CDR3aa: CSAEDSSYEQYF
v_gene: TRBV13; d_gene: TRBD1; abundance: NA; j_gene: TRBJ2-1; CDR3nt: TGTGCCAGCAGCTTAGCGGCTCGCGGGACAGGGGACAATGAGCAGTTCTTC; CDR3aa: CASSLAARGTGDNEQFF
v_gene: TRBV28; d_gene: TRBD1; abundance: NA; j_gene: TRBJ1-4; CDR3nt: TGTGCCAGCAGTGCAGGGGGCTATCGAGAAAAACTGTTTTTT; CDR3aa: CASSAGGYREKLFF
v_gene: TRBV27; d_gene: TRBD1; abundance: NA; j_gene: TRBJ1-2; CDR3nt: TGTGCCAGCAGTCCGGGACAGGGGGCGCACTATGGCTACACCTTC; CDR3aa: CASSPGQGAHYGYTF
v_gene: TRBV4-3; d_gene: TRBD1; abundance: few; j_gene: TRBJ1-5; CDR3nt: TGCGCCAGCAGCCAAGACGACAGGGTCGATCAGCCCCAGCATTTT; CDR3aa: CASSQDDRVDQPQHF
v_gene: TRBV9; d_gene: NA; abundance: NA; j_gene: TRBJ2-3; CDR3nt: TGTGCCAGCAGCCCCGGGGGAACAGCTGATACGCAGTATTTT; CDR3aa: CASSPGGTADTQYF
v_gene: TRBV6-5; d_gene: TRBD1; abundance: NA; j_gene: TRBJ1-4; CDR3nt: TGTGCCAGCAGTTCGACAGGGAAGGGTGAAAAACTGTTTTTT; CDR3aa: CASSSTGKGEKLFF
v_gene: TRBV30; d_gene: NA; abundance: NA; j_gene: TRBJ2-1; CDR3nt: TGTGCCTGGTTAAAACAGGGCATCTACAATGAGCAGTTCTTC; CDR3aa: CAWLKQGIYNEQFF
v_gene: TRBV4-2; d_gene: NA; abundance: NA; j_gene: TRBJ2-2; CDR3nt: TGTGCCAGCAGCCAAGAGCCCATGGAGGCCTTGACGGGGACCGGGGAGCTGTTTTTT; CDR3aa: CASSQEPMEALTGTGELFF
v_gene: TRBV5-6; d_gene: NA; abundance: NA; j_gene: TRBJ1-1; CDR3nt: TGTGCCAGCAGCTTAAATTCGGGTAACACTGAAGCTTTCTTT; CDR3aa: CASSLNSGNTEAFF
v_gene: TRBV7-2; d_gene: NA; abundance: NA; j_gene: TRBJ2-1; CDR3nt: TGTGCCAGCAGCTTTGGCGCCAACAGTGAGCAGTTCTTC; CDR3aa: CASSFGANSEQFF
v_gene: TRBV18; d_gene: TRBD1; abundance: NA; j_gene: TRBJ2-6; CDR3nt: TGTGCCAGCTCACCAGACATGACAGGGTTCTCTGGGGCCAACGTCCTGACTTTC; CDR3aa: CASSPDMTGFSGANVLTF
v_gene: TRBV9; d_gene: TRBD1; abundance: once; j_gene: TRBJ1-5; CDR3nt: TGTGCCAGCAGCGAGGGACAGGGGGCGGCTCAGCCCCAGCATTTT; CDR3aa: CASSEGQGAAQPQHF
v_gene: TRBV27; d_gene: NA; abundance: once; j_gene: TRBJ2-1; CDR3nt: TGTGCCAGCTCATACCGGGGGGCGCGGTACAATGAGCAGTTCTTC; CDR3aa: CASSYRGARYNEQFF
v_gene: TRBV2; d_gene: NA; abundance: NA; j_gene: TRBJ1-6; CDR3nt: TGTGCCAGCAGGCCTGTGCGCGGGGCTTCCCCAAGCTCCTATAATTCACCCCTCCACTTT; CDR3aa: CASRPVRGASPSSYNSPLHF
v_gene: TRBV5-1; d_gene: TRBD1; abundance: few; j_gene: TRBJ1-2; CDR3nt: TGCGCCAGCAGCTTGACCCGGGACAGTACCTATGGCTACACCTTC; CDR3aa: CASSLTRDSTYGYTF
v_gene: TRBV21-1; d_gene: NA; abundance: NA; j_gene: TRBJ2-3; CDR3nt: TGTGCCAGCAAAAAGGGTTGGGGCGATACGCAGTATTTT; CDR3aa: CASKKGWGDTQYF
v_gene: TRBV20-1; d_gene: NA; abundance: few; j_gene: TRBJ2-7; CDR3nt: TGCAGTGCCTTGAGCGGGTTCGAGCAGTACTTC; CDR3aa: CSALSGFEQYF
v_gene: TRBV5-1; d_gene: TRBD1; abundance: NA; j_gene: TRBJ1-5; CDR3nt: TGCGCCAGCAGCCCGGGACAGGGCGAACAGCCCCAGCATTTT; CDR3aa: CASSPGQGEQPQHF
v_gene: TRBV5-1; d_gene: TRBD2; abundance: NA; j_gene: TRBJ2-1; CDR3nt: TGCGCCAGCCGACCCACAGCGGGGGTTGGGCAGTTCTTC; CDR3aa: CASRPTAGVGQFF
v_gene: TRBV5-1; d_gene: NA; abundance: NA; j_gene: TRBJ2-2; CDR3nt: TGCGCCAGCAGCTCCATGTCAGGGACTAACACCGGGGAGCTGTTTTTT; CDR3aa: CASSSMSGTNTGELFF
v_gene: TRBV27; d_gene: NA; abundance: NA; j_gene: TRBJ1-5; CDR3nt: TGTGCCAGCAGTTTATCCCCACGGGGGACTCATGAGCCCCAGCATTTT; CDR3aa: CASSLSPRGTHEPQHF
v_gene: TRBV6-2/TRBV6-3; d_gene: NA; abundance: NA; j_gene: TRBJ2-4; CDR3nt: TGTGCCAGCAGCCCCGGACAGTCAATTCAGTACTTC; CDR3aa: CASSPGQSIQYF
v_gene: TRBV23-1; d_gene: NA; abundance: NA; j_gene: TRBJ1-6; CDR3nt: TGCGCCAGCAGTCAACTGGGGCCCCGGCCCGGTAATTCACCCCTCCACTTT; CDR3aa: CASSQLGPRPGNSPLHF
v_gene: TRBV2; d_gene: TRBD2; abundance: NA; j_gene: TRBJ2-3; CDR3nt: TGTGCCAGCAGTGAAATCTTCGGCGGGAGGAGCGATACGCAGTATTTT; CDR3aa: CASSEIFGGRSDTQYF
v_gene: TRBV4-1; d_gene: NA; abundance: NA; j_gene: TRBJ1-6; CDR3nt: TGCGCCAGCAATCAGGGTTTCCCGGGTGTTGATTCACCCCTCCACTTT; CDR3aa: CASNQGFPGVDSPLHF
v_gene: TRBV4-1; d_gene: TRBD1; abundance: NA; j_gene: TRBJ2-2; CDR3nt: TGCGCCAGCAGCCCTAAGGACAGGGGCTGGGGGGACACCGGGGAGCTGTTTTTT; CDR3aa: CASSPKDRGWGDTGELFF
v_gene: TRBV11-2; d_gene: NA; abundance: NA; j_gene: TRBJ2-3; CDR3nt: TGTGCCAGCAGCTTTAAAAGCCCTGGACAGTCCTGGGCGGATACGCAGTATTTT; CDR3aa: CASSFKSPGQSWADTQYF
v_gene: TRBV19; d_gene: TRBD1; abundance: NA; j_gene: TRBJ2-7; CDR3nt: TGTGCCAGTAGTTTCCGGGACAGACCCTACGAGCAGTACTTC; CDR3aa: CASSFRDRPYEQYF
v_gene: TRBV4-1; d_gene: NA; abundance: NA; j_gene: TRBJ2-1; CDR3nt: TGCGCCAGCAGACGTCAGGCGGGCATCAATGAGCAGTTCTTC; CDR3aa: CASRRQAGINEQFF
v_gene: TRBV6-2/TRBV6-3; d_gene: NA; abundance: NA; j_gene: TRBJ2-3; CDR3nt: TGTGCCAGCAGTTACTCGACGCTAGCTGTCTCTCCGCAGTATTTT; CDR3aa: CASSYSTLAVSPQYF
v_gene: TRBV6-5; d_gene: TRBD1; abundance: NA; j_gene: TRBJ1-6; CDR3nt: TGTGCCAGCAGTTACTCCGGGACAGCCAATTCACCCCTCCACTTT; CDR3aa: CASSYSGTANSPLHF
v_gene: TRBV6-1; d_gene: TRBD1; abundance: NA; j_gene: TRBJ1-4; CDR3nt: TGTGCCAGCAGTGAATGGGGGACAGGGGGGTGGATTGATGAAAAACTGTTTTTT; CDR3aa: CASSEWGTGGWIDEKLFF
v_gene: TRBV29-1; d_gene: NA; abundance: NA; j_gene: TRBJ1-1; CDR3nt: TGCAGCGTTGAGTCCAGGGCGAACACTGAAGCTTTCTTT; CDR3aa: CSVESRANTEAFF
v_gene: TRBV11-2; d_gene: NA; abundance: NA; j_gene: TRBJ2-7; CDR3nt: TGTGCCAGCAGCCCCCTAGGGACAAATTCCTACGAGCAGTACTTC; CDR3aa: CASSPLGTNSYEQYF
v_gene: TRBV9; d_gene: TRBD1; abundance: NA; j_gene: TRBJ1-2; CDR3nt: TGTGCCAGCAGCGTAGTCTGGAGGACAGGAGGGATCTATGGCTACACCTTC; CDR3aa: CASSVVWRTGGIYGYTF
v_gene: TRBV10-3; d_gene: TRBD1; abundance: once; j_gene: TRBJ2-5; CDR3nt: TGTGCCATCCAAGACGGAGGACAGGGCGAAGAGACCCAGTACTTC; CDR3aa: CAIQDGGQGEETQYF
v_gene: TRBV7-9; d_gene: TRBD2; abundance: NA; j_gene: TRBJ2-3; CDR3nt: TGTGCCAGCAGCCTCCCTAGCGGGGGGATGTCAGATACGCAGTATTTT; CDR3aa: CASSLPSGGMSDTQYF
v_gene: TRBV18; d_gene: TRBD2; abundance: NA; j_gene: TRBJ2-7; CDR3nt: TGTGCCAGCTCACCACCGTCGGGGGGAACAACCTACGAGCAGTACTTC; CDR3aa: CASSPPSGGTTYEQYF
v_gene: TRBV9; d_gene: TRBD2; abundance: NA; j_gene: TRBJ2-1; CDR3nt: TGTGCCAGCAGCGCCCGGACTAGACCCTACAATGAGCAGTTCTTC; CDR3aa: CASSARTRPYNEQFF
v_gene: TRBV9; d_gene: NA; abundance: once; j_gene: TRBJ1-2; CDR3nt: TGTGCCAGCAGCTCACCCGGGGGGGGTTATGGCTACACCTTC; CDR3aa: CASSSPGGGYGYTF
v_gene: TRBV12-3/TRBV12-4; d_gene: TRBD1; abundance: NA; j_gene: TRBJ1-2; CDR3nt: TGTGCCAGCAGCCCCGGGACAGGGGTGGGCTACACCTTC; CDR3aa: CASSPGTGVGYTF
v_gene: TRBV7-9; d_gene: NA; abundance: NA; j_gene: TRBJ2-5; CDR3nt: TGTGCCAGCAGCTCCCCAGGGGTCCAAGAGACCCAGTACTTC; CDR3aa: CASSSPGVQETQYF
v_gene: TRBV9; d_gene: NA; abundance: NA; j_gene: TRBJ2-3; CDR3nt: TGTGCCAGCAGCGTAGAGGGGCAGGATGCAGATACGCAGTATTTT; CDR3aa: CASSVEGQDADTQYF